This TCR beta chain was identified during a study of T cell responses to AZD1222 COVID-19 vaccine. Only in-frame clones appear in the TCRdb table, and some are missing; sequencing was by immunoSEQ multiplex PCR. The table lists tens of thousands of clones, approximately 92% of them singletons. This CDR3 spans 14 amino acids. The germline CDR1 and CDR2 sequences are SGHRS and YFSETQ. V lost 3 bases to trimming and J lost 1 base, with 10 bases between them. The starting material was peripheral blood, obtained 28 days after the second AZD1222 dose. The chain employs TRBV5-1 and TRBJ1-1; TRBD1 is a possible D gene (5 bases). The clonotype originates from an adult who received the AZD1222 COVID-19 vaccine. The CDR3 loop is CASSWNTGNTEAFF. The DNA for the CDR3 is TGCGCCAGCAGCTGGAATACAGGGAACACTGAAGCTTTCTTT.